The T cell receptor (beta chain) under discussion was sequenced for a study of blood T cells in healthy people across ages. Study observations and caveats: Across the age range, TCR beta diversity per million T cells fell in a roughly linear way.

The germline V gene has CDR1 DFQATT and CDR2 SNEGSKA (reference sequence). Trimming removed 3 bases from V and 1 base from J, with 18 bases in between. This CDR3 has 16 residues. Together with a sample-barcoded 5' primer, a J-beta primer mix was included in a second PCR lasting about 6 to 11 cycles. A 12-random-nucleotide template-switch adaptor tagged each cDNA molecule. TCRdb used MiXCR to reprocess the 5' RACE reads, holding one entry per CDR3 protein. The sample consists of about 570,000 distinct CDR3 sequences, 25% to 30% of them appearing once. This clonotype was seen a few times. Antigen specificity is unknown.

The TCR sequence derives from a woman aged 70-85 years in good health. The sequencing sample was made of blood. The chain carries TRBV20-1 and TRBJ1-1; D possibly corresponds to TRBD1 (5 bases). The CDR3 spells CSASFSIGTGNTEAFF. CDR3 DNA: TGCAGTGCTAGCTTTTCAATTGGGACGGGGAACACTGAAGCTTTCTTT.